Shown below are 12 T cell receptor beta chains from a single sample sequenced in a study of regulatory T cells in long-lasting Graves disease. Arm-PCR of CDR3 regions with iRepertoire HTBI primers generated TCR beta libraries. TCRdb re-called the multiplex PCR reads with MiXCR, one entry per CDR3 protein. The profile shows roughly 610,000 distinct CDR3 sequences, around 16% of them singletons. Time point denoted: newly diagnosed GD, antithyroid drugs for less than 3 months. RNA extracted from PBMCs served as the sequencing template. These data were also reused for a study on T cells in Graves' hyperthyroidism and ophthalmopathy.

This material consisted of peripheral blood mononuclear cells (PBMCs), taken at new diagnosis, from a patient treated with antithyroid drugs. Receptors were obtained from a man aged 18 to 29 with Graves disease.

This clonotype came up many times. The chain recombines TRBV28 with TRBJ1-6; weak D call: TRBD1 (5 bases). The V gene lost 2 bases and the J gene lost 5 bases, with 16 bases spanning the gap. The CDR3 is made up of 17 amino acids. CDR1 and CDR2 (germline): MDHEN, SYDVKM. The CDR3 region is CASSLIRTSSDNSPLHF. The CDR3 DNA reads as TGTGCCAGCAGTTTAATCAGGACATCGTCGGATAATTCACCCCTCCACTTT.

This clonotype was seen repeatedly, ten times or more. This chain uses TRBV7-2 with TRBJ2-5, with D tentatively TRBD2 (6 bases). Trimming left V 6 bases short and J 5 bases short, with 16 bases between. Germline-derived CDR1 and CDR2 are SGHTA and FQGNSA. This CDR3 has 14 residues. The CDR3 reads CASRPGTGSETQYF. The CDR3 nucleotides read TGTGCCAGCAGGCCGGGCACCGGGAGTGAGACCCAGTACTTC. Full variable domain (remainder filled in from reference TRBV7-2 and TRBJ2-5): GAGVSQSPSNKVTEKGKDVELRCDPISGHTALYWYRQSLGQGLEFLIYFQGNSAPDKSGLPSDRFSAERTGGSVSTLTIQRTQQEDSAVYLCASRPGTGSETQYFGPGTRLLVL.

As regards this clonotype: Given a much more abundant clone one base away, this may be a read error. This chain connects TRBV27 to TRBJ1-1; 9 nucleotides align to TRBD1. CDR1 is MNHEY and CDR2 is SMNVEV in the germline V gene (reference sequence). Trimming cost V 6 bases and J 3 bases; bases outside gene matches: 8. The CDR3 is made up of 15 amino acids. The CDR3 coding sequence is TGTGCCAGCAGAACCGGGACAGGGTATCACACTGAAGCTTTCTTT. The encoded protein is CASRTGTGYHTEAFF.

The chain has TRBV7-8 and TRBJ1-3, with unresolved D. The CDR3 loop spans 15 amino acids. Per germline, CDR1 SGHVS and CDR2 FQNEAQ. Trimming took off 0 bases at V and 2 bases at J, with 8 bases between the two ends. CDR3 in amino acids: CASSLAGIPGNTIYF. In DNA, the CDR3 is TGTGCCAGCAGCTTAGCAGGGATCCCTGGAAACACCATATATTTT.

This clonotype was counted at least ten times. This rearrangement joins TRBV18 to TRBJ1-2, with D unresolved. The CDR3 has 13 residues. V lost 8 bases and J lost 2, with 12 bases in between. Germline CDR1 and CDR2: KGHSH and LQKENI. The CDR3 nucleotides read TGTGCCAGCAGTCCCCGAGGAAACTATGGCTACACCTTC. Its protein is CASSPRGNYGYTF.

This clonotype was counted many times. The DNA of the CDR3 is TGTGCCAGCAGCCCAGTTCAGGGGAGAATGGAGCAGTTCTTC. Its protein product is CASSPVQGRMEQFF. The chain carries TRBV11-2 and TRBJ2-1, with a weak D call TRBD1 (6 bases). The CDR3 runs 14 residues. Germline CDR1 and CDR2: SGHAT and FQNNGV. V was shortened by 5 bases and J by 10 bases, with 18 bases between the two germline ends.

The chain is built from TRBV9 and TRBJ2-4, with D unresolved. The V end lost 3 bases, the J end lost 0 bases, and 10 bases lay between the germline ends. Per the germline V gene, CDR1 is SGDLS and CDR2 is YYNGEE. The CDR3 extends over 15 amino acids. The CDR3 protein is CASSATASAKNIQYF. Here the CDR3 DNA reads TGTGCCAGCAGCGCGACCGCTTCAGCCAAAAACATTCAGTACTTC.

This clonotype has more than one count but fewer than ten. One end of the junction varies from germline; a read error may be responsible. The chain combines TRBV5-1 with TRBJ1-1; D possibly corresponds to TRBD1 (5 bases). Germline V gene data show CDR1 as SGHRS and CDR2 as YFSETQ. The CDR3 is 14 amino acids. The CDR3 spells CASSGDGRNTKAFF. The CDR3 DNA is TGCGCCAGCAGCGGGGACGGACGAAACACTAAAGCTTTCTTT.

There are many counts of this clonotype. The CDR3 DNA follows: TGTGCCAGCAGTCTCCGGTTCACAGATACGCAGTATTTT. It specifies CASSLRFTDTQYF. The V call is TRBV2, the J call TRBJ2-3; no reliable D call. V lost 5 bases, J lost 2 bases, and 8 bases lay in between. There are 13 residues in the CDR3. Germline CDR1 is SNHLY and CDR2 is FYNNEI.

This chain connects TRBV11-2 to TRBJ2-5; D remains unclear. Per germline, CDR1 SGHAT and CDR2 FQNNGV. The CDR3 consists of 15 residues. V lost 1 base, J lost 3 bases, and 12 bases lay in between. CDR3 in amino acids: CASSLVSTSKETQYF. CDR3 DNA sequence: TGTGCCAGCAGCTTAGTGTCTACGTCGAAAGAGACCCAGTACTTC.

This clonotype has just a few counts. The J gene is TRBJ1-2, the V gene TRBV20-1; D not resolved. The CDR3 spans 15 residues. The V end was cut by 2 bases, the J end by 2 bases, with 15 bases between. Germline V gives CDR1 DFQATT, CDR2 SNEGSKA (reference sequence). The CDR3 DNA sequence: TGCAGTGCTAGAATCCACAAAAGCCTAAACTATGGCTACACCTTC. Translating it yields CSARIHKSLNYGYTF.

The table lists this clonotype with many counts. The CDR3 is CSARWLQETQYF. CDR3 DNA sequence: TGCAGTGCTAGGTGGCTCCAAGAGACCCAGTACTTC. The V and J genes are TRBV20-1 and TRBJ2-5; D is undetermined. This CDR3 has 12 amino acids. The V end lost 3 bases, the J end lost 1 base, and 6 bases lay between the germline ends. CDR1 is DFQATT and CDR2 is SNEGSKA in the germline V gene (reference sequence).